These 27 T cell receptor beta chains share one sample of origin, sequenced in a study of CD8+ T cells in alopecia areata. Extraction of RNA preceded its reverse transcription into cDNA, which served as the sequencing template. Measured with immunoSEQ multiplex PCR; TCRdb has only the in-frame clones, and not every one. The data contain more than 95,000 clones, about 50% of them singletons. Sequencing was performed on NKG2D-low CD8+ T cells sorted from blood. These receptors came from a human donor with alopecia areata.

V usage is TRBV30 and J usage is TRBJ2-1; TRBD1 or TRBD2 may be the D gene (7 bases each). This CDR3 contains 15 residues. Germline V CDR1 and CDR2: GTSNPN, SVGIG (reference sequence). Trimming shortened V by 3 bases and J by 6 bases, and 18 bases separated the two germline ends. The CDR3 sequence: CAWSQGGLNFNEQFF. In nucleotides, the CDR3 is TGTGCCTGGAGCCAGGGGGGACTAAACTTCAATGAGCAGTTCTTC.

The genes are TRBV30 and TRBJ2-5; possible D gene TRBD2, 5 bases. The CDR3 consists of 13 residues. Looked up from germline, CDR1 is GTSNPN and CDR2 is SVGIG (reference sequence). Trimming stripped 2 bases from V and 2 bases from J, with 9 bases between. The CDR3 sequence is CAWSLDSQETQYF. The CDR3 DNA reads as TGTGCCTGGAGTTTGGACTCACAAGAGACCCAGTACTTC.

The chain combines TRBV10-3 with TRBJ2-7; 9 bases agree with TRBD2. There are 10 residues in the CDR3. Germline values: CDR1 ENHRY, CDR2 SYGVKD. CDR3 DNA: TGTCAAAGCGGGGGGTTCGAGCAGTACTTC. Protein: CQSGGFEQYF.

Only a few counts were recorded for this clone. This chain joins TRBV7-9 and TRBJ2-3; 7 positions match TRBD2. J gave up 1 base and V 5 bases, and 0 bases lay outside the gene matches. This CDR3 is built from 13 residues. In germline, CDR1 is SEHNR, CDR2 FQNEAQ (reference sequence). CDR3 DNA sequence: TGTGCCAGCAGCACTAGCGGCACAGATACGCAGTATTTT. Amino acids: CASSTSGTDTQYF.

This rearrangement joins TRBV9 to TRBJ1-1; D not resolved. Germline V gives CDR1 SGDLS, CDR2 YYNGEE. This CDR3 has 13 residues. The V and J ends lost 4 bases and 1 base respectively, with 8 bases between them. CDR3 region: CASSSGRNTEAFF. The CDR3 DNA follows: TGTGCCAGCAGCTCCGGACGGAACACTGAAGCTTTCTTT.

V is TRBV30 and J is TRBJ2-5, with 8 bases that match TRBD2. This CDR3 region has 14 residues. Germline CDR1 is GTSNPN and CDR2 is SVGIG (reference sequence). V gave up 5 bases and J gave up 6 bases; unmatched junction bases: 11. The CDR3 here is CAWWGPGGRKTQYF. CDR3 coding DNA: TGTGCCTGGTGGGGGCCGGGGGGGCGAAAGACCCAGTACTTC. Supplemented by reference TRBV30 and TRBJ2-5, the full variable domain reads SQTIHQWPATLVQPVGSPLSLECTVEGTSNPNLYWYRQAAGRGLQLLFYSVGIGQISSEVPQNLSASRPQDRQFILSSKKLLLSDSGFYLCAWWGPGGRKTQYFGPGTRLLVL.

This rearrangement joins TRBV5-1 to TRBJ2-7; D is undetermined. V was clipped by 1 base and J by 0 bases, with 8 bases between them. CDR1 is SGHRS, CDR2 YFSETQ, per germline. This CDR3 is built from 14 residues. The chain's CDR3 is CASSLFRNSYEQYF. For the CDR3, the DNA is TGCGCCAGCAGCTTGTTCCGTAACTCCTACGAGCAGTACTTC.

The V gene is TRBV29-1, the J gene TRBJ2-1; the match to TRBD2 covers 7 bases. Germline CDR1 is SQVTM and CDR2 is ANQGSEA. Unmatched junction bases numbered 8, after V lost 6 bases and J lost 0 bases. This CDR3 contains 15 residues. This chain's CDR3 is CSVHPGGTSYNEQFF. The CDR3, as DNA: TGCAGCGTACACCCCGGGGGGACCTCCTACAATGAGCAGTTCTTC.

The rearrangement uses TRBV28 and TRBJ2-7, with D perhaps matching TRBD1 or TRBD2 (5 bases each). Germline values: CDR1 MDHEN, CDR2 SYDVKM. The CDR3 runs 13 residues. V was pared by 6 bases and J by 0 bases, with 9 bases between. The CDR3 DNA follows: TGTGCCAGCAGGACAGAGGGCTCCTACGAGCAGTACTTC. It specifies CASRTEGSYEQYF.

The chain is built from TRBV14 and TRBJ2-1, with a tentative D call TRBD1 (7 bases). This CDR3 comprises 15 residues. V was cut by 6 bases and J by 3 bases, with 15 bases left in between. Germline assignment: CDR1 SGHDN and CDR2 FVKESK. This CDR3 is CASRAGQLFYNEQFF. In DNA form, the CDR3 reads TGTGCCAGCAGGGCGGGACAGTTGTTCTACAATGAGCAGTTCTTC.

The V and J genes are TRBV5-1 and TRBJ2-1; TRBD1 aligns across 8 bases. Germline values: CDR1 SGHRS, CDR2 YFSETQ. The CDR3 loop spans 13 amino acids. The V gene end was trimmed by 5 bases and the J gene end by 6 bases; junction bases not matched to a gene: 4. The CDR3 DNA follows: TGCGCCAGCAGGGACAGGGAAGGCAATGAGCAGTTCTTC. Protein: CASRDREGNEQFF.

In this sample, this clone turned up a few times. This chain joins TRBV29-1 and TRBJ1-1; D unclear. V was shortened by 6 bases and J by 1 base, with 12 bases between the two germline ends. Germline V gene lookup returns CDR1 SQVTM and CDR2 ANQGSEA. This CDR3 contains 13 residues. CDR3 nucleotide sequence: TGCAGCGTCCCATCCGGCGGGAACACTGAAGCTTTCTTT. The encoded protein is CSVPSGGNTEAFF. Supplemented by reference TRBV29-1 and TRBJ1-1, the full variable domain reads SAVISQKPSRDICQRGTSLTIQCQVDSQVTMMFWYRQQPGQSLTLIATANQGSEATYESGFVIDKFPISRPNLTFSTLTVSNMSPEDSSIYLCSVPSGGNTEAFFGQGTRLTVV.

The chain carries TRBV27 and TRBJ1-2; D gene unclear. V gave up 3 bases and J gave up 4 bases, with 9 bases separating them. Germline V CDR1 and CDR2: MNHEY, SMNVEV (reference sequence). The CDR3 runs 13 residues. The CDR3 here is CASSFGSSYGYTF. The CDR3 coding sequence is TGTGCCAGCAGTTTTGGTTCGTCCTATGGCTACACCTTC.

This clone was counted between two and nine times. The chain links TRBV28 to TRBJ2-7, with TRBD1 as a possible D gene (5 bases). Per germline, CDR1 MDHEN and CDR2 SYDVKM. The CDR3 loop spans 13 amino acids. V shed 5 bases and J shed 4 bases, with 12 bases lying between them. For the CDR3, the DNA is TGTGCCAGCAGTGTTAGGGGTTTTTACGAGCAGTACTTC. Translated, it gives CASSVRGFYEQYF.

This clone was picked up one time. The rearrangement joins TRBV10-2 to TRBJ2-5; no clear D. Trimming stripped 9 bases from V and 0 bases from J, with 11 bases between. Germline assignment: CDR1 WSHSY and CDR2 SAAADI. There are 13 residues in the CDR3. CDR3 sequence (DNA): TGCGCCAGTCAGTCGGAAAACCAAGAGACCCAGTACTTC. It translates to CASQSENQETQYF.

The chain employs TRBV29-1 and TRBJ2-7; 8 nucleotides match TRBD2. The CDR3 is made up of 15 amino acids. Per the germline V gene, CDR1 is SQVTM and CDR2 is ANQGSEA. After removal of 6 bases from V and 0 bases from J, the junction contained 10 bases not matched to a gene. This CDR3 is CSVSDPAGGSYEQYF. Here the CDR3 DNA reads TGCAGCGTAAGTGATCCGGCGGGAGGCTCCTACGAGCAGTACTTC.

DNA for the CDR3: TGCAGCGTTGACTCATCTGGGACTAACCTTTTTAATGAGCAGTTCTTC. Translating gives CSVDSSGTNLFNEQFF. The rearrangement links TRBV29-1 to TRBJ2-1; 7 bases are shared with TRBD2. Germline-derived CDR1 and CDR2 are SQVTM and ANQGSEA. Unmatched junction bases numbered 15, after V lost 3 bases and J lost 7 bases. The CDR3 runs 16 residues.

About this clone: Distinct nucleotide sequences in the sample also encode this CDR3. The CDR3 spells CASSDQETQYF. The CDR3 bases are TGTGCCAGCAGCGACCAAGAGACCCAGTACTTC. J is TRBJ2-5 and V is TRBV9; no reliable D call. The germline gives CDR1 SGDLS, CDR2 YYNGEE. The CDR3 sequence is 11 residues long. The V end lost 3 bases, the J end lost 0 bases, and 0 bases lay between the germline ends.

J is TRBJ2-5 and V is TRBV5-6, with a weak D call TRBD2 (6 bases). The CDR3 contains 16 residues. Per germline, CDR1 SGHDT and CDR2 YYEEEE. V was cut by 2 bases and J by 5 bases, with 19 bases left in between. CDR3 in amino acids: CASSLHRGTGWETQYF. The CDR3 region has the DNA TGTGCCAGCAGCTTACACCGGGGGACGGGATGGGAGACCCAGTACTTC.

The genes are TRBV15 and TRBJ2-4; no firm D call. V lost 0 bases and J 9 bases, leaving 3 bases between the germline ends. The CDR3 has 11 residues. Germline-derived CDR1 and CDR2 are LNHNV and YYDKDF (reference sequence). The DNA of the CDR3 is TGTGCCACCAGCAGAGATGGCATTCAGTACTTC. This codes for CATSRDGIQYF.

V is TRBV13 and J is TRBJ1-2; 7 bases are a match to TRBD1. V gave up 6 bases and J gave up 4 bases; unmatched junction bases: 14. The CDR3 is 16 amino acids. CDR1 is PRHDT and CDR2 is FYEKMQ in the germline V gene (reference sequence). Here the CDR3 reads CASRYTSQGRAYGYTF. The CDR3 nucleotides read TGTGCCAGCAGGTATACTTCACAGGGGAGAGCCTATGGCTACACCTTC.

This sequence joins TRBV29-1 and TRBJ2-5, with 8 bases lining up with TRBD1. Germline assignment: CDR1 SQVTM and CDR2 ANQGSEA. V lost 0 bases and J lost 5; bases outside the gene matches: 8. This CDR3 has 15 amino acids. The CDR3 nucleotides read TGCAGCGTTGAAGATCCACAGGGGGTTTCGGAGACCCAGTACTTC. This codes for CSVEDPQGVSETQYF.

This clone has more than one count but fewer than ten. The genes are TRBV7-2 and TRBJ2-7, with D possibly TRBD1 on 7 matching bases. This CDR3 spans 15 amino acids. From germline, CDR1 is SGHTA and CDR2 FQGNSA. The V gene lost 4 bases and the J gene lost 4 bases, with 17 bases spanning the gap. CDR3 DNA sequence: TGTGCCAGCAGCTCGACTAGGGACAGTATATACGAGCAGTACTTC. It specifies CASSSTRDSIYEQYF.

Here the CDR3 reads CASSPSTGEGPEEETQYF. CDR3 nucleotide sequence: TGTGCCAGCTCACCAAGTACAGGAGAAGGACCGGAGGAAGAGACCCAGTACTTC. V is TRBV18 and J is TRBJ2-5; D may correspond to TRBD1 or TRBD2 (5 bases each). The length of the CDR3 is 18 residues. CDR1 is KGHSH, CDR2 LQKENI, per germline. Trimming pared 2 bases from V and 3 bases from J, leaving 22 bases between.

CDR3 in amino acids: CSVDYYNEQFF. The CDR3 region has the DNA TGCAGCGTCGACTACTACAATGAGCAGTTCTTC. The rearrangement uses TRBV29-1 and TRBJ2-1; weak D call: TRBD2 (5 bases). The CDR3 extends over 11 amino acids. Germline assignment: CDR1 SQVTM and CDR2 ANQGSEA. V lost 6 bases, J lost 3 bases, and 6 bases lay in between.

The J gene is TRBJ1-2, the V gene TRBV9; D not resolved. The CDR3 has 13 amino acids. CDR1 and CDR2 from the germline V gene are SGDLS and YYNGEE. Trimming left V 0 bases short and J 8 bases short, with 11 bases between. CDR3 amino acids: CASSVEDRYGYTF. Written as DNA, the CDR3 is TGTGCCAGCAGCGTAGAGGACCGGTACGGCTACACCTTC.

The CDR3, as DNA: TGTGCCAGCAGCTTAGGGGCAGCCCGGGACTACGAGCAGTACTTC. It is translated as CASSLGAARDYEQYF. The V call is TRBV7-9, the J call TRBJ2-7; maybe TRBD2 (5 bases). V lost 1 base and J lost 3, with 13 bases in between. The CDR3 contains 15 residues. Looked up from germline, CDR1 is SEHNR and CDR2 is FQNEAQ (reference sequence). The full variable domain, in which reference TRBV7-9 and TRBJ2-7 provide the parts outside the CDR3, is DTGVSQNPRHKITKRGQNVTFRCDPISEHNRLYWYRQTLGQGPEFLTYFQNEAQLEKSRLLSDRFSAERPKGSFSTLEIQRTEQGDSAMYLCASSLGAARDYEQYFGPGTRLTVT.